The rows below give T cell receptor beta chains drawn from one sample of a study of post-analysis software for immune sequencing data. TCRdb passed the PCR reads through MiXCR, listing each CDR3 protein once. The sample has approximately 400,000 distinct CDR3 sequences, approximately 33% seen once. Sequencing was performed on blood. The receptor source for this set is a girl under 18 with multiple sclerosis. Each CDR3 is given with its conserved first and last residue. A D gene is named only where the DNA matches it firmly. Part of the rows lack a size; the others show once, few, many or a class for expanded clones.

CASSYSGGGEYF	TGTGCCAGCAGTTACTCCGGGGGAGGGGAGTACTTC	TRBV6-2/TRBV6-3	TRBJ2-7	12	TRBD2	few
CASSEEGGHTEAFF	TGTGCCAGCAGTGAAGAAGGGGGGCACACTGAAGCTTTCTTT	TRBV6-1	TRBJ1-1	14	NA	NA
CASGGGEKLFF	TGTGCCAGCGGCGGGGGGGAAAAACTGTTTTTT	TRBV6-6	TRBJ1-4	11	NA	NA
CASSPRGTSYNEQFF	TGTGCCAGCAGCCCCCGGGGGACCTCCTACAATGAGCAGTTCTTC	TRBV7-2	TRBJ2-1	15	NA	few
CASSLSEKQPQHF	TGTGCCAGCAGTTTAAGCGAAAAACAGCCCCAGCATTTT	TRBV27	TRBJ1-5	13	NA	NA
CASSPGTSGGPQEFF	TGTGCCAGCAGCCCCGGGACTAGCGGGGGCCCGCAGGAGTTCTTC	TRBV3-1	TRBJ2-1	15	TRBD2	few
CASSHLGGTGPPNIQYF	TGCGCCAGCAGCCACCTAGGGGGGACAGGGCCCCCTAACATTCAGTACTTC	TRBV4-3	TRBJ2-4	17	TRBD1	NA
CASSLETLSGAQYF	TGTGCCAGCAGCTTAGAGACACTTTCCGGGGCCCAGTACTTC	TRBV7-2	TRBJ2-5	14	NA	few
CASSQGATVGETQYF	TGTGCCAGCAGCCAAGGGGCCACCGTAGGGGAGACCCAGTACTTC	TRBV7-9	TRBJ2-5	15	NA	NA
CASSLGVGETEAFF	TGCGCCAGCAGCTTGGGAGTGGGGGAAACTGAAGCTTTCTTT	TRBV5-1	TRBJ1-1	14	NA	NA
CASRPGLAGGLETQYF	TGTGCCAGTCGACCGGGACTAGCGGGGGGGCTAGAGACCCAGTACTTC	TRBV2	TRBJ2-5	16	TRBD2	once
CASILRGSTDTQYF	TGTGCCAGCATCTTGAGGGGAAGCACAGATACGCAGTATTTT	TRBV12-3/TRBV12-4	TRBJ2-3	14	NA	few
CASSLTGAGAEAFF	TGTGCCAGCAGTTTGACGGGGGCAGGGGCTGAAGCTTTCTTT	TRBV12-3/TRBV12-4	TRBJ1-1	14	NA	NA
CASSLRGQGSEQYF	TGTGCTAGCAGCTTAAGGGGACAGGGTTCCGAGCAGTACTTC	TRBV7-7	TRBJ2-7	14	TRBD1	NA
CASSWSGGPSDTQYF	TGTGCCAGCAGCTGGAGCGGGGGTCCGTCGGATACGCAGTATTTT	TRBV7-9	TRBJ2-3	15	TRBD2	few
CSARVLGMETQYF	TGCAGTGCTAGAGTACTAGGGATGGAGACCCAGTACTTC	TRBV20-1	TRBJ2-5	13	NA	NA
CASRQTSGGSIPQLSYNEQFF	TGTGCCAGCAGACAGACTAGCGGGGGGTCGATACCGCAACTTTCCTACAATGAGCAGTTCTTC	TRBV27	TRBJ2-1	21	TRBD2	NA
CSASDSPSYGYTF	TGCAGCGCTTCGGACAGCCCGTCCTATGGCTACACCTTC	TRBV29-1	TRBJ1-2	13	NA	few
CASSLDGADGYTF	TGTGCCAGCAGTTTGGACGGTGCGGATGGCTACACCTTC	TRBV28	TRBJ1-2	13	NA	NA
CASTRQGNSYNSPLHF	TGTGCCAGCACACGACAGGGTAACTCCTATAATTCACCCCTCCACTTT	TRBV12-3/TRBV12-4	TRBJ1-6	16	TRBD1	NA
CASSLRQESSYNSPLHF	TGTGCCAGCTCCCTCAGACAGGAGAGCTCCTATAATTCACCCCTCCACTTT	TRBV18	TRBJ1-6	17	NA	NA
CASSSGTSGGREQFF	TGTGCTAGCAGCTCCGGGACTAGCGGGGGGCGTGAGCAGTTCTTC	TRBV7-7	TRBJ2-1	15	TRBD2	NA
CASSLASGSLYNEQFF	TGTGCCAGCAGCTTAGCATCGGGCAGTCTCTACAATGAGCAGTTCTTC	TRBV7-9	TRBJ2-1	16	NA	NA
CASSSGQGAREQYF	TGCGCCAGCAGCTCGGGACAGGGGGCGCGCGAGCAGTACTTC	TRBV5-1	TRBJ2-7	14	TRBD1	few
CSARDGRGFLGELFF	TGCAGTGCTAGAGATGGGAGGGGGTTTCTCGGGGAGCTGTTTTTT	TRBV20-1	TRBJ2-2	15	NA	NA
CASSPFAIGGGVDEQFF	TGCGCCAGCAGCCCTTTCGCAATTGGCGGGGGGGTGGATGAGCAGTTCTTC	TRBV5-1	TRBJ2-1	17	TRBD2	NA
CAIRGFPTDTQYF	TGTGCCATCAGGGGATTCCCCACAGATACGCAGTATTTT	TRBV10-3	TRBJ2-3	13	NA	few